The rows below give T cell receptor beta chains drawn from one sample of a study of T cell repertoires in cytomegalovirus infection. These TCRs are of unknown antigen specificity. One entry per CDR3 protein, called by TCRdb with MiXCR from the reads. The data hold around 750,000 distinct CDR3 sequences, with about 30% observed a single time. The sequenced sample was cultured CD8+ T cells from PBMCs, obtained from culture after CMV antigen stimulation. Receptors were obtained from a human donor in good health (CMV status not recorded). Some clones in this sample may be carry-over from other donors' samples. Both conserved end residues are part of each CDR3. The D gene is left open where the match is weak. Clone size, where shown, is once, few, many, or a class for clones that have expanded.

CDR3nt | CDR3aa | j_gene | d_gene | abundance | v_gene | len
TGTGCCAGTAGTGCCGCTAGCGGGGGCGCAGATACGCAGTATTTT | CASSAASGGADTQYF | TRBJ2-3 | TRBD2 | . | TRBV19 | 15
TGTGCCAGCAGCGCCTCCGGGACCATGAACACTGAAGCTTTCTTT | CASSASGTMNTEAFF | TRBJ1-1 | . | many | TRBV9 | 15
TGTGCCAGCAGCTTAGCGCAGGGCTCAGGGTGGGGGGGCGGGTTTTATGAGCAGTTCTTC | CASSLAQGSGWGGGFYEQFF | TRBJ2-1 | . | few | TRBV7-8 | 20
TGTGCCAGCGGGGGACAGGGGAGACAGCCCCAGCATTTT | CASGGQGRQPQHF | TRBJ1-5 | TRBD1 | . | TRBV25-1 | 13
TGTGCCAGCAGCGTAGGACCTGGGGGACCACAAGAGACCCAGTACTTC | CASSVGPGGPQETQYF | TRBJ2-5 | . | once | TRBV9 | 16
TGCGCCAGCGGGGGCCTGAACACTGAAGCTTTCTTT | CASGGLNTEAFF | TRBJ1-1 | . | many | TRBV4-1 | 12
TGTGCCAGCAGTTACTCGGGGTCAAGAGAGCAGTACTTC | CASSYSGSREQYF | TRBJ2-7 | . | . | TRBV6-8 | 13
TGTGCCAGCAGTTCTACCACTGGAGAGGGGAATGAGCAGTTCTTC | CASSSTTGEGNEQFF | TRBJ2-1 | . | . | TRBV12-3/TRBV12-4 | 15
TGTGCCAGCAGGGGGACTAGCGGGAGCAATGAGCAGTTCTTC | CASRGTSGSNEQFF | TRBJ2-1 | TRBD2 | . | TRBV5-4 | 14
TGTGCCAGCAGCTTATACGAGACGGGGAATGAGCAGTTCTTC | CASSLYETGNEQFF | TRBJ2-1 | . | many | TRBV7-2 | 14
TGTGCCAGCAGTGAATATTGGACGTCTAATGGCTACACCTTC | CASSEYWTSNGYTF | TRBJ1-2 | . | few | TRBV25-1 | 14
TGTGCCAGCAGCGACTTCCGGGACAGGGGGCGGGAGACCCAGTACTTC | CASSDFRDRGRETQYF | TRBJ2-5 | TRBD1 | . | TRBV7-4 | 16
TGTGCCACCAGCAGCTACCGGGACAGAAATGAAAAACTGTTTTTT | CATSSYRDRNEKLFF | TRBJ1-4 | TRBD1 | few | TRBV15 | 15
TGTGCCAGCAGTCAATACGCTGGGGCCAACGTCCTGACTTTC | CASSQYAGANVLTF | TRBJ2-6 | . | . | TRBV6-2/TRBV6-3 | 14
TGTGCCAGCAGGGGACAGGGAGGACAGCCCCAGCATTTT | CASRGQGGQPQHF | TRBJ1-5 | TRBD1 | . | TRBV7-6 | 13
TGTGCCAGCAGACCCGACGACAGGGATTGGGAGACCCAGTACTTC | CASRPDDRDWETQYF | TRBJ2-5 | TRBD1 | . | TRBV6-2/TRBV6-3 | 15
TGTGCCAGCAGTTCCTTAGCGGGTACGAACACCGGGGTGCTGTTTTTT | CASSSLAGTNTGVLFF | TRBJ2-2 | TRBD2 | . | TRBV2 | 16
TGTGCCAGCAGCTCCCCAGGGGCGAGCAATCAGCCCCAGCATTTT | CASSSPGASNQPQHF | TRBJ1-5 | . | . | TRBV6-2/TRBV6-3 | 15
TGCGCCAGCAGCCACCGGACAGGGGGCGCAGGAGCTTTCTTT | CASSHRTGGAGAFF | TRBJ1-1 | TRBD1 | few | TRBV4-3 | 14
TGTGCCAGCAGTCCCCTGTCTGGACTAGCGGGGACCGGGGAGCTGTTTTTT | CASSPLSGLAGTGELFF | TRBJ2-2 | TRBD2 | few | TRBV12-3/TRBV12-4 | 17
TGTGCCACTCGGGGGGGTGAAGCTTTCTTT | CATRGGEAFF | TRBJ1-1 | . | . | TRBV6-8 | 10
TGTGCCAGCAGTTACTCCATTTCATCCTATGGCTACACCTTC | CASSYSISSYGYTF | TRBJ1-2 | . | few | TRBV6-5 | 14
TGTGCCAGCAGTGGAAACGGACAAGGTCCGCTCTATGGCTACACCTTC | CASSGNGQGPLYGYTF | TRBJ1-2 | . | . | TRBV2 | 16
TGTGCTAGCAGCTTACGGGGGGATAACGAGCCGGAAGCTTTCTTT | CASSLRGDNEPEAFF | TRBJ1-1 | . | . | TRBV7-7 | 15
TGTGCCAGCAGCCCCCCGGGCCCAAGGAATGGCTACACCTTC | CASSPPGPRNGYTF | TRBJ1-2 | . | . | TRBV28 | 14
TGTGCCAGCAGTTTAACGGAGAACCCTGGAAACACCATATATTTT | CASSLTENPGNTIYF | TRBJ1-3 | . | . | TRBV27 | 15
TGTGCCAGCAGATTAGAGGCACGCTGGAATGAGCAGTTCTTC | CASRLEARWNEQFF | TRBJ2-1 | . | many | TRBV7-2 | 14
TGTGCCATCAGGGGCCAGGGGGCCACTGAAGCTTTCTTT | CAIRGQGATEAFF | TRBJ1-1 | TRBD1 | few | TRBV10-3 | 13
TGTGCCAGCAGGGGCGGACAGGGTTCCTACGAGCAGTACTTC | CASRGGQGSYEQYF | TRBJ2-7 | TRBD1 | once | TRBV2 | 14
TGTGCCAGCAGCTTATTTTCCAGGGTTGGAAACACCATATATTTT | CASSLFSRVGNTIYF | TRBJ1-3 | . | . | TRBV13 | 15
TGTGCCAGCAGCTACAGGGGGCGACCCGCAGATACGCAGTATTTT | CASSYRGRPADTQYF | TRBJ2-3 | TRBD1 | few | TRBV7-8 | 15
TGTGCCAGCAGCTTAGAAGGGGGCTGGGAGCAGTTCTTC | CASSLEGGWEQFF | TRBJ2-1 | TRBD1 | . | TRBV7-9 | 13
TGTGCCATCAGCGTCCGGGACAGGCCCACCGGGGAGCTGTTTTTT | CAISVRDRPTGELFF | TRBJ2-2 | TRBD1 | few | TRBV10-3 | 15
TGTGCCAGTCTTTCGACAGACTCCAATCAGCCCCAGCATTTT | CASLSTDSNQPQHF | TRBJ1-5 | . | many | TRBV7-9 | 14
TGTGCCAGCAGTCCCTGGACAGGGGCCCAACGAGAGACCCAGTACTTC | CASSPWTGAQRETQYF | TRBJ2-5 | TRBD1 | few | TRBV28 | 16
TGTGCCAGCAGCTTGGATACGGGAAGGAGCTATGGCTACACCTTC | CASSLDTGRSYGYTF | TRBJ1-2 | . | . | TRBV5-4 | 15
TGTGCCAGTAGTATAGTTGGACGCCCGCGAGAGACCCAGTACTTC | CASSIVGRPRETQYF | TRBJ2-5 | . | . | TRBV19 | 15
TGTGCCGAGGGCGGGGGAGGGGAGCTGTTTTTT | CAEGGGGELFF | TRBJ2-2 | TRBD2 | few | TRBV6-1 | 11
TGTGCCATCGGGGACGGTTTTAACTATGGCTACACCTTC | CAIGDGFNYGYTF | TRBJ1-2 | . | . | TRBV5-5 | 13
TGTGCCAGCAGTTACCGAAGGTTCATGAACACTGAAGCTTTCTTT | CASSYRRFMNTEAFF | TRBJ1-1 | . | few | TRBV6-5 | 15
TGTGCCAGCAGCGTAGTACGGCAGAACACTGAAGCTTTCTTT | CASSVVRQNTEAFF | TRBJ1-1 | . | few | TRBV9 | 14
TGTGCCAACTGGGACGCATCCAGCTATGGCTACACCTTC | CANWDASSYGYTF | TRBJ1-2 | . | few | TRBV28 | 13
TGTGCCAGCAGTGAAGCTGGAACAGGCTATGAGCAGTTCTTC | CASSEAGTGYEQFF | TRBJ2-1 | . | . | TRBV6-1 | 14
TGTGCCTCAGTTCCGTCTTTCTTT | CASVPSFF | TRBJ1-1 | . | few | TRBV7-9 | 8
TGCAGCGTTGAAGATCCTGACGGTGGCTACGAGCAGTACTTC | CSVEDPDGGYEQYF | TRBJ2-7 | . | few | TRBV29-1 | 14
TGCGCCAGCGGGGGACAGGGGGGATACAATGAGCAGTTCTTC | CASGGQGGYNEQFF | TRBJ2-1 | TRBD1 | few | TRBV4-1 | 14
TGCAGCGTTGAAGATCTTAGGGGGACCGGGGAGCTGTTTTTT | CSVEDLRGTGELFF | TRBJ2-2 | . | . | TRBV29-1 | 14
TGTGCCAGCAGTTACTCACTCTCGACAGGGACTGAAGCTTTCTTT | CASSYSLSTGTEAFF | TRBJ1-1 | TRBD1 | few | TRBV6-2/TRBV6-3 | 15
TGTGCCAGCAGTTTGGGGGAACACTATGGCTACACCTTC | CASSLGEHYGYTF | TRBJ1-2 | . | few | TRBV12-3/TRBV12-4 | 13
TGTGCCAGCAAACAGGGCCTTATTGATTCACCCCTCCACTTT | CASKQGLIDSPLHF | TRBJ1-6 | . | . | TRBV6-2/TRBV6-3 | 14
TGTGCCAGCAGCTTCCTCCGGACAGGGAGGAAAGATGGCTACACCTTC | CASSFLRTGRKDGYTF | TRBJ1-2 | TRBD1 | . | TRBV11-2 | 16